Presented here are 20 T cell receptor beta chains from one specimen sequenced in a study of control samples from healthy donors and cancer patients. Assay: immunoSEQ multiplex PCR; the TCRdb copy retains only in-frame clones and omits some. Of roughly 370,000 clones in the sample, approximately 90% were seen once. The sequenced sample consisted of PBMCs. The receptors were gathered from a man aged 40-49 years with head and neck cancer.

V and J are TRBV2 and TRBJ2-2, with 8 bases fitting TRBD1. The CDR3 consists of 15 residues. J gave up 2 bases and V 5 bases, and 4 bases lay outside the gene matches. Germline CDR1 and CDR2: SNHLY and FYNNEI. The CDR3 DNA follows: TGTGCCAGCAGTAAGGACAGGGCAAACACCGGGGAGCTGTTTTTT. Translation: CASSKDRANTGELFF. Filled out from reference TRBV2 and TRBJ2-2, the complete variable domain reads EPEVTQTPSHQVTQMGQEVILRCVPISNHLYFYWYRQILGQKVEFLVSFYNNEISEKSEIFDDQFSVERPDGSNFTLKIRSTKLEDSAMYFCASSKDRANTGELFFGEGSRLTVL.

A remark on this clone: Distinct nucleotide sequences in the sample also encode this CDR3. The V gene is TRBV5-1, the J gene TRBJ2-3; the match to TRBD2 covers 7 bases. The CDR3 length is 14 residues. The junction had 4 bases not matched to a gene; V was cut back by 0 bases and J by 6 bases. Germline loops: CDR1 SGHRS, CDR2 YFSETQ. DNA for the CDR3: TGCGCCAGCAGCTTGGGACTAGCAAGGGATACGCAGTATTTT. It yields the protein CASSLGLARDTQYF.

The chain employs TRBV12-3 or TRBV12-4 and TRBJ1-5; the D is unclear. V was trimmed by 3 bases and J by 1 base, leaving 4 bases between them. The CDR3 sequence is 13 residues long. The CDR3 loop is CASSLESNQPQHF. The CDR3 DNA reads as TGTGCCAGCAGTTTGGAAAGCAATCAGCCCCAGCATTTT.

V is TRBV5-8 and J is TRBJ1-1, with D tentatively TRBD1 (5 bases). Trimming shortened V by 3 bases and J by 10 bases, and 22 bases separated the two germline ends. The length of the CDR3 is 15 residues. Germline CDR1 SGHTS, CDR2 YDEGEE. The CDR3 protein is CASSSDGRVKRVAFF. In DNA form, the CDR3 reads TGTGCCAGCAGCTCGGACGGCAGGGTAAAAAGGGTAGCTTTCTTT.

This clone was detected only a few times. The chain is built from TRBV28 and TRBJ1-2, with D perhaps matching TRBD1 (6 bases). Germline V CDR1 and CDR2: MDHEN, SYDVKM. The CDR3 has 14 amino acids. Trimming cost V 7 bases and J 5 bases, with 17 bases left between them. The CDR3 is CASTSLGGGYGYTF. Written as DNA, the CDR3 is TGTGCCAGCACTTCGTTGGGGGGCGGGTATGGCTACACCTTC.

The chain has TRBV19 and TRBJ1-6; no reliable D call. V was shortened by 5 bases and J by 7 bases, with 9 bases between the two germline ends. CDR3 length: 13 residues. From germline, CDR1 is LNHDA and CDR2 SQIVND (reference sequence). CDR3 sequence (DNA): TGTGCCAGTAGTCCGACAAGAAATTCACCCCTCCACTTT. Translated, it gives CASSPTRNSPLHF.

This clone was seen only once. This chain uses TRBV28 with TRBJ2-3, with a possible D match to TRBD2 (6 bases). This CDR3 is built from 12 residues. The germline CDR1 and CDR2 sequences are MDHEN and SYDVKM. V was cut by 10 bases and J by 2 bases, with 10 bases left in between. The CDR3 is CATEGNTDTQYF. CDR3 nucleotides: TGTGCCACGGAGGGAAACACAGATACGCAGTATTTT.

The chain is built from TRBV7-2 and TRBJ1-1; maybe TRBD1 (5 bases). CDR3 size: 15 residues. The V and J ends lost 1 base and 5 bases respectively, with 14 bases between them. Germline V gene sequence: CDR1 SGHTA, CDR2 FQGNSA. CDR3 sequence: CASSLVGQGGTEAFF. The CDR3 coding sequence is TGTGCCAGCAGCTTAGTCGGCCAGGGTGGGACTGAAGCTTTCTTT. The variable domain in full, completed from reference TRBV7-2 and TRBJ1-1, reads GAGVSQSPSNKVTEKGKDVELRCDPISGHTALYWYRQSLGQGLEFLIYFQGNSAPDKSGLPSDRFSAERTGGSVSTLTIQRTQQEDSAVYLCASSLVGQGGTEAFFGQGTRLTVV.

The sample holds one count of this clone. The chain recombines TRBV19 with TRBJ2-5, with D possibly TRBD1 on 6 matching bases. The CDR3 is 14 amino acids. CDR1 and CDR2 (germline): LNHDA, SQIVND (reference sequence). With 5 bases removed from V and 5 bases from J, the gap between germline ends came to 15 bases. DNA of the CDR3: TGTGCCAGTAGTGCCTTCGGACAGTGGGAGACCCAGTACTTC. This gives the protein CASSAFGQWETQYF.

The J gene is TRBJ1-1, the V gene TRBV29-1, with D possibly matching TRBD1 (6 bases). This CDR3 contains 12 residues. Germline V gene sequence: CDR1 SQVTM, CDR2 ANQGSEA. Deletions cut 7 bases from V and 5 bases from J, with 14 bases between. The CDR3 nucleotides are TGCAGCGCAGGGGCCGCGGGGACTGAAGCTTTCTTT. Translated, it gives CSAGAAGTEAFF.

The CDR3 nucleotides are TGTGCCAGCAGCTCTCGACAGGGAACTATGGGCACTGAAGCTTTCTTT. Its translation: CASSSRQGTMGTEAFF. The rearrangement uses TRBV7-2 and TRBJ1-1; 7 bases match TRBD1. This CDR3 contains 16 residues. The germline gives CDR1 SGHTA, CDR2 FQGNSA. With V trimmed by 4 bases and J by 4 bases, 12 bases remained unmatched.

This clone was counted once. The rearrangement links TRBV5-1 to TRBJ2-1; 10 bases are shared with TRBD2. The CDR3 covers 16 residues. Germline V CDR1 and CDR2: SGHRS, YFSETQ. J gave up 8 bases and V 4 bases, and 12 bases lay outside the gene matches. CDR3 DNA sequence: TGCGCCAGCAGCGGGGGTAGGGGACTAGCGATCGATGAGCAGTTCTTC. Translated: CASSGGRGLAIDEQFF.

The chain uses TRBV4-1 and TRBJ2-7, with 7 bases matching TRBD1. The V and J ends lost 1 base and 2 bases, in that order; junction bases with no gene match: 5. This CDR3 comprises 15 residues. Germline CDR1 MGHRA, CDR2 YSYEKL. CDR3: CASSQVRDSPYEQYF. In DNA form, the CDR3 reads TGCGCCAGCAGCCAAGTTAGGGACAGCCCCTACGAGCAGTACTTC.

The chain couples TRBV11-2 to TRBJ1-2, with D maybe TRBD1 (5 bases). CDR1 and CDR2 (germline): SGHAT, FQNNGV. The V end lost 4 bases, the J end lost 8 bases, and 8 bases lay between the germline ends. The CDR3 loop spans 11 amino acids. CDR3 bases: TGTGCCAGCAGCTGGGGGAGGGGCTACACCTTC. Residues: CASSWGRGYTF.

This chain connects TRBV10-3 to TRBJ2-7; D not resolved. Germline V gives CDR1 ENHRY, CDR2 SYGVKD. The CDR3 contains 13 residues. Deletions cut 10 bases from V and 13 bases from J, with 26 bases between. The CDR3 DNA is TGTGCCACCAGCCGACCAGACTCAGTACACCAATACTTC. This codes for CATSRPDSVHQYF.

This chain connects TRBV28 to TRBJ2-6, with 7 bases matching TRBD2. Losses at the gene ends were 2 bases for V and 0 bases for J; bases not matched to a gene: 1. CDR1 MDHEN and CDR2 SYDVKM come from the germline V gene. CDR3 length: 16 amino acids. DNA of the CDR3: TGTGCCAGCAGTTTAGCGGGAGTCTCTGGGGCCAACGTCCTGACTTTC. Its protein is CASSLAGVSGANVLTF. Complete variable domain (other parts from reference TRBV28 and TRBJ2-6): DVKVTQSSRYLVKRTGEKVFLECVQDMDHENMFWYRQDPGLGLRLIYFSYDVKMKEKGDIPEGYSVSREKKERFSLILESASTNQTSMYLCASSLAGVSGANVLTFGAGSRLTVL.

CDR3 coding DNA: TGTGCCAGCAGTGGGGTAGTATTCTACGAGCAGTACTTC. This codes for CASSGVVFYEQYF. The chain joins TRBV25-1 to TRBJ2-7; D gene uncertain. This CDR3 is built from 13 residues. Germline V gene sequence: CDR1 MGHDK, CDR2 SYGVNS. V was clipped by 4 bases and J by 3 bases, with 10 bases between them.

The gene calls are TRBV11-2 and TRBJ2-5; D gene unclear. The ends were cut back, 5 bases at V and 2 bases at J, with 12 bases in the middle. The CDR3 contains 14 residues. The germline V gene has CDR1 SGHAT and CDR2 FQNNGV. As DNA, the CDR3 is TGTGCCAGCAGCCCCCGAGGTCTTCAAGAGACCCAGTACTTC. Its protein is CASSPRGLQETQYF. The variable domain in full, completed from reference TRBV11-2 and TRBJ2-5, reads EAGVAQSPRYKIIEKRQSVAFWCNPISGHATLYWYQQILGQGPKLLIQFQNNGVVDDSQLPKDRFSAERLKGVDSTLKIQPAKLEDSAVYLCASSPRGLQETQYFGPGTRLLVL.

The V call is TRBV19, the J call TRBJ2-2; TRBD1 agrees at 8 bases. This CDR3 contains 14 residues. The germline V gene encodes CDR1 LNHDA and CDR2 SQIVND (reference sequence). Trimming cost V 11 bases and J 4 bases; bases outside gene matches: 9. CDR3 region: CASRQGIFTGELFF. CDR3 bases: TGTGCCTCCCGACAGGGGATATTCACCGGGGAGCTGTTTTTT.

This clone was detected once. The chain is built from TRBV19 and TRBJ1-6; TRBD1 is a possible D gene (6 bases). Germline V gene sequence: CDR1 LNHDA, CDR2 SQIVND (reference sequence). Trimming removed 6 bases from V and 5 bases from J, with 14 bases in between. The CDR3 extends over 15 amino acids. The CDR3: CASSPRGQNNSPLHF. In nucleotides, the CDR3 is TGTGCCAGTAGCCCCCGGGGGCAGAATAATTCACCCCTCCACTTT.